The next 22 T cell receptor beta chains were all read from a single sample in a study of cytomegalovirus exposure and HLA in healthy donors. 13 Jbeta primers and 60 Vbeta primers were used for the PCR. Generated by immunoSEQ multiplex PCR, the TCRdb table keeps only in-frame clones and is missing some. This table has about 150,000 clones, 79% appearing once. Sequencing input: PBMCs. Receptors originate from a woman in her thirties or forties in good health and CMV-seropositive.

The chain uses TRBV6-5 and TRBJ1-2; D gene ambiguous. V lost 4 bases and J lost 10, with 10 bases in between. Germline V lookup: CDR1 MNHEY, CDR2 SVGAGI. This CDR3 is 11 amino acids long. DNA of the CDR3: TGTGCCAGCAGTTCCTTCGGGTTCTACACCTTC. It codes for CASSSFGFYTF.

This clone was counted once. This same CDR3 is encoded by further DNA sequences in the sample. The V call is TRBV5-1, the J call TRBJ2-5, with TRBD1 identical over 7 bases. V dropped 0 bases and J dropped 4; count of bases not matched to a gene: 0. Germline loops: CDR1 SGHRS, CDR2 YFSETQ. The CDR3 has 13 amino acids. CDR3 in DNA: TGCGCCAGCAGCTTGGGACAGGGAGAGACCCAGTACTTC. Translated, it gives CASSLGQGETQYF.

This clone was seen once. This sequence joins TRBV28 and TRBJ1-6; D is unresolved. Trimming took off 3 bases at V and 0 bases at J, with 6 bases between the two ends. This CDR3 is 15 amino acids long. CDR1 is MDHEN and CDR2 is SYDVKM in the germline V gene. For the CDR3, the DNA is TGTGCCAGCAGTTTTAGCGGCTCCTATAATTCACCCCTCCACTTT. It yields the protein CASSFSGSYNSPLHF.

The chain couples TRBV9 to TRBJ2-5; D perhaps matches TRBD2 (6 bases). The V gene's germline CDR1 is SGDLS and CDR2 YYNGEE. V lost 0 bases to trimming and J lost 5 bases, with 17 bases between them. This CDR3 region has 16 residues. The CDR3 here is CASSVGRGSGFETQYF. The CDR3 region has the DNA TGTGCCAGCAGCGTAGGACGGGGGAGCGGGTTTGAGACCCAGTACTTC.

The CDR3 is CASSSQAGNTGELFF. For the CDR3, the DNA is TGTGCCAGCAGCTCTCAAGCGGGGAACACCGGGGAGCTGTTTTTT. The chain couples TRBV7-6 to TRBJ2-2; tentative D call: TRBD2 (6 bases). The V end lost 4 bases, the J end lost 1 base, and 10 bases lay between the germline ends. Germline CDR1 and CDR2: SGHVS and FNYEAQ. This CDR3 is built from 15 residues.

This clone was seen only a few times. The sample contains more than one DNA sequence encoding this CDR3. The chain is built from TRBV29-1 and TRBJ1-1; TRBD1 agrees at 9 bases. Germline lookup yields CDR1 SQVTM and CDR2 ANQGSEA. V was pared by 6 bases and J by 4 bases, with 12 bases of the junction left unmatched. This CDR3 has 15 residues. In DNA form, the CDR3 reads TGCAGCGTCGCCCAGTCACAGGGGGCAAGCACTGAAGCTTTCTTT. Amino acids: CSVAQSQGASTEAFF.

CDR3 loop: CASSLPEGNQETQYF. DNA for the CDR3: TGCGCCAGCAGCCTGCCCGAGGGAAACCAAGAGACCCAGTACTTC. The chain employs TRBV5-1 and TRBJ2-5, with a weak D call TRBD2 (5 bases). This CDR3 is built from 15 residues. V shed 4 bases and J shed 0 bases, with 13 bases lying between them. Germline lookup yields CDR1 SGHRS and CDR2 YFSETQ.

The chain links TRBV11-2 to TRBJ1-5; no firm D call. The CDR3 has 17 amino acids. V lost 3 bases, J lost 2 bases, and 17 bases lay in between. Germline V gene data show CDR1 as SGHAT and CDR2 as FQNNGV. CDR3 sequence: CASSFGTGSLGNQPQHF. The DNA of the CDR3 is TGTGCCAGCAGCTTCGGAACCGGGAGCCTAGGCAATCAGCCCCAGCATTTT.

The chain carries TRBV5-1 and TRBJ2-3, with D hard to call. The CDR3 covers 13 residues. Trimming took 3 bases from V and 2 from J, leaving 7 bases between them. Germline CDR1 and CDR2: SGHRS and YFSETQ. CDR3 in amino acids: CASSSDNTDTQYF. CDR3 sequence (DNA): TGCGCCAGCAGCTCAGACAACACAGATACGCAGTATTTT.

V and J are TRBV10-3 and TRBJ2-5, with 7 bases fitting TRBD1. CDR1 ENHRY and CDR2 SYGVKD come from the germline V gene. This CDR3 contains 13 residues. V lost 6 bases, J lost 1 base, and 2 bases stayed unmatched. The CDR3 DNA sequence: TGTGCCATCAGATGGGACAGCCAAGAGACCCAGTACTTC. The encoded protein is CAIRWDSQETQYF.

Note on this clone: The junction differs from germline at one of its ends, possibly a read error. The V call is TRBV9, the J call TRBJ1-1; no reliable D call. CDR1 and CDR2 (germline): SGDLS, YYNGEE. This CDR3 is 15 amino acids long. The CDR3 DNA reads TGTGCCAGCAGCGGAGACGGATCTCGAGGCACTGAAGTTTTCTTT. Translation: CASSGDGSRGTEVFF.

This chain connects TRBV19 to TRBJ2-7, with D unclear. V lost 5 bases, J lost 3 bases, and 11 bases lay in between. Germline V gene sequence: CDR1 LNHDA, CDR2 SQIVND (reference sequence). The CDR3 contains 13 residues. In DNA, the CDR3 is TGTGCCAGTAGTCTTGGCCTTTTCTACGAGCAGTACTTC. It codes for CASSLGLFYEQYF.

The CDR3 here is CASSQGLSYEQYF. The DNA of the CDR3 is TGCGCCAGCAGCCAAGGACTCAGCTACGAGCAGTACTTC. J is TRBJ2-7 and V is TRBV4-1; D ambiguous. Germline CDR1 and CDR2: MGHRA and YSYEKL. This CDR3 has 13 amino acids. Trimming pared 1 base from V and 3 bases from J, leaving 7 bases between.

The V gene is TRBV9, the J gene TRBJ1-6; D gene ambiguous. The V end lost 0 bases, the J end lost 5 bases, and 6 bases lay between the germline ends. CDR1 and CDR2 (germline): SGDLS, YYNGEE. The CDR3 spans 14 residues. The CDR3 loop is CASSVGPDNSPLHF. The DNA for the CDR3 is TGTGCCAGCAGCGTAGGGCCAGATAATTCACCCCTCCACTTT.

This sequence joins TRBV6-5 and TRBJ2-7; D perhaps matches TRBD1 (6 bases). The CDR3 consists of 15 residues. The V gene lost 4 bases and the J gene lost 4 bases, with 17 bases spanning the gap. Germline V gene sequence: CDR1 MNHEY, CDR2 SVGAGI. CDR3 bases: TGTGCCAGCAGTTCATACAGGGCGCACTCTTACGAGCAGTACTTC. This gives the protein CASSSYRAHSYEQYF.

In nucleotides, the CDR3 is TGTGCCAGCAGCCTACTGTTCGGGGGGAATAATGAAAAACTGTTTTTT. Protein: CASSLLFGGNNEKLFF. The chain recombines TRBV14 with TRBJ1-4, with D tentatively TRBD1 (5 bases). The germline CDR1 and CDR2 sequences are SGHDN and FVKESK. The germline V and J ends were trimmed by 4 bases and 4 bases, with 16 bases remaining between them. This CDR3 has 16 amino acids. Full variable domain (remainder filled in from reference TRBV14 and TRBJ1-4): EAGVTQFPSHSVIEKGQTVTLRCDPISGHDNLYWYRRVMGKEIKFLLHFVKESKQDESGMPNNRFLAERTGGTYSTLKVQPAELEDSGVYFCASSLLFGGNNEKLFFGSGTQLSVL.

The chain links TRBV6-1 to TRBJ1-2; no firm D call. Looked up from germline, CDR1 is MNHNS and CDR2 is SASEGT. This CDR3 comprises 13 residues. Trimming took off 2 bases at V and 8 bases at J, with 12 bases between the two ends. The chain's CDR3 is CASSENGSRGYTF. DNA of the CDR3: TGTGCCAGCAGTGAAAATGGATCTAGAGGCTACACCTTC.

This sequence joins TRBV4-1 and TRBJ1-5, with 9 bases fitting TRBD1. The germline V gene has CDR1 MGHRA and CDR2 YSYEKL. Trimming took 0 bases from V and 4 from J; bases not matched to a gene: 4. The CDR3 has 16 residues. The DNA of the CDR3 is TGCGCCAGCAGCCAAGAAGGAGACAGGGGGAATCAGCCCCAGCATTTT. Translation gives CASSQEGDRGNQPQHF.

This chain's CDR3 is CASSLSQGNNEQFF. CDR3 nucleotides: TGTGCCAGCTCACTCTCACAGGGGAACAATGAGCAGTTCTTC. The chain combines TRBV18 with TRBJ2-1, with TRBD1 identical over 7 bases. CDR1 and CDR2 (germline): KGHSH, LQKENI. V shed 4 bases and J 5 bases; nucleotides not matched to a gene: 5. This CDR3 is 14 amino acids long. The full variable domain, rest sourced from reference TRBV18 and TRBJ2-1, is NAGVMQNPRHLVRRRGQEARLRCSPMKGHSHVYWYRQLPEEGLKFMVYLQKENIIDESGMPKERFSAEFPKEGPSILRIQQVVRGDSAAYFCASSLSQGNNEQFFGPGTRLTVL.

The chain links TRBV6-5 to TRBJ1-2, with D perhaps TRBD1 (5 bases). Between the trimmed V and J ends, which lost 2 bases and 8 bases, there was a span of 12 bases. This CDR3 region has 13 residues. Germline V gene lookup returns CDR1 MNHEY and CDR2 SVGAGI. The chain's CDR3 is CASSYAPGRGYTF. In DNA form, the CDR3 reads TGTGCCAGCAGTTACGCTCCAGGGCGGGGCTACACCTTC.

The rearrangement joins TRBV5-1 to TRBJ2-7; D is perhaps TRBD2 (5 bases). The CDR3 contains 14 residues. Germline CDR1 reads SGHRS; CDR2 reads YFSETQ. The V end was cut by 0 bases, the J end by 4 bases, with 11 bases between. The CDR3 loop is CASSLDPGGYEQYF. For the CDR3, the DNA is TGCGCCAGCAGCTTGGACCCTGGAGGTTACGAGCAGTACTTC. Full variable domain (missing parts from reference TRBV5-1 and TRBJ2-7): KAGVTQTPRYLIKTRGQQVTLSCSPISGHRSVSWYQQTPGQGLQFLFEYFSETQRNKGNFPGRFSGRQFSNSRSEMNVSTLELGDSALYLCASSLDPGGYEQYFGPGTRLTVT.

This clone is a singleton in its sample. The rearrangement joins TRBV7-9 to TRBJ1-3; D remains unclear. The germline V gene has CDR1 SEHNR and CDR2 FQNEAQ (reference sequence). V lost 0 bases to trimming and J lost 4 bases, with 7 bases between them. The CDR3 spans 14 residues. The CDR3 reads CASSLAPPGNTIYF. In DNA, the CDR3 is TGTGCCAGCAGCTTAGCTCCTCCGGGAAACACCATATATTTT. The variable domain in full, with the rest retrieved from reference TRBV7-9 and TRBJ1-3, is DTGVSQNPRHKITKRGQNVTFRCDPISEHNRLYWYRQTLGQGPEFLTYFQNEAQLEKSRLLSDRFSAERPKGSFSTLEIQRTEQGDSAMYLCASSLAPPGNTIYFGEGSWLTVV.